The present T cell receptor (beta chain) was sequenced within a study of T cells in Graves' hyperthyroidism and ophthalmopathy. Study outcomes and limitations: The authors' 13 V-J model separated ophthalmopathy from stable hyperthyroidism.

This clonotype was picked up many times. Its antigen is currently unknown. Fresh 10 ml peripheral blood yielded PBMCs. TCR beta CDR3 region amplification was performed from RNA transcripts. The HTBI primer set drove a first-round RT-PCR of the TCR CDR3. TCRdb called the multiplex PCR reads again in MiXCR, with one record for every CDR3 protein. The sample consists of approximately 400,000 distinct CDR3 sequences, about 25% of them appearing once. Input material: blood. The TCR sequence derives from a man aged 45-60 years with Graves' hyperthyroidism.

Here the CDR3 reads CASSPPGTRAFF. CDR3 nucleotides: TGTGCCAGCAGCCCCCCCGGGACAAGAGCTTTCTTT. V and J are TRBV11-3 and TRBJ1-1, with a possible D match to TRBD1 (6 bases). V was trimmed by 5 bases and J by 10 bases, leaving 14 bases between them. Germline V gene data show CDR1 as SGHNT and CDR2 as YENEEA. CDR3 size: 12 residues.